These 19 T cell receptor beta chains were all obtained from the same sample, sequenced in a study of graft-versus-host responses after intestinal transplantation listed by TCRdb under 2021. The receptor library was made with the immunoSEQ multiplex PCR assay. The table comes from immuneACCESS by way of TCRdb, which keeps in-frame sequences with V and J called. Part of the clones is missing from these tables; in studies checked, under half for an unresolved V gene and the rest for unknown reasons. The sample has around 120,000 clones on record, just over 90% of them singletons. The ten largest make up roughly 0.2% of the sample. This sample's time point label indicates: cells obtained before transplantation from donor or recipient. Their target antigens are unknown. Sequenced here: unstimulated CD4+ T cells sorted from spleen or lymph node cells, sampled before intestinal transplant. The receptors were sampled from a human donor who received an intestinal transplant.

The J gene is TRBJ1-2, the V gene TRBV6-1, with D unresolved. This CDR3 spans 12 amino acids. CDR1 and CDR2 from the germline V gene are MNHNS and SASEGT. V shed 2 bases and J shed 4 bases, with 5 bases lying between them. The CDR3 region has the DNA TGTGCCAGCAGTGAACAGTTCTATGGCTACACCTTC. It is translated as CASSEQFYGYTF.

This chain uses TRBV20-1 with TRBJ2-7; D not resolved. Trimming cost V 0 bases and J 9 bases, with 9 bases left between them. Germline loops: CDR1 DFQATT, CDR2 SNEGSKA (reference sequence). The CDR3 consists of 11 residues. CDR3 in amino acids: CSARDPPSQYF. DNA of the CDR3: TGCAGTGCTAGAGATCCCCCCTCGCAGTACTTC.

The chain has TRBV5-1 and TRBJ1-5; no clear D. Trimming took off 0 bases at V and 4 bases at J, with 5 bases between the two ends. CDR1 and CDR2 from the germline V gene are SGHRS and YFSETQ. The CDR3 contains 13 residues. This chain's CDR3 is CASSLALNQPQHF. CDR3 DNA sequence: TGCGCCAGCAGCTTGGCCTTAAATCAGCCCCAGCATTTT.

The V and J genes are TRBV2 and TRBJ1-4; the D gene is possibly TRBD1 (5 bases). Germline CDR1 is SNHLY and CDR2 is FYNNEI. The CDR3 runs to 14 residues. Deletions cut 7 bases from V and 8 bases from J, with 17 bases between. CDR3 protein: CASTSRQGSEKLFF. CDR3 nucleotide sequence: TGTGCCAGCACCTCCAGGCAGGGAAGCGAAAAACTGTTTTTT. The full variable domain, rest sourced from reference TRBV2 and TRBJ1-4, is EPEVTQTPSHQVTQMGQEVILRCVPISNHLYFYWYRQILGQKVEFLVSFYNNEISEKSEIFDDQFSVERPDGSNFTLKIRSTKLEDSAMYFCASTSRQGSEKLFFGSGTQLSVL.

This clone was found once. This sequence joins TRBV29-1 and TRBJ2-1, with 7 nucleotides matching TRBD1. Trimming cost V 4 bases and J 6 bases; bases outside gene matches: 9. This CDR3 contains 14 residues. The germline V gene has CDR1 SQVTM and CDR2 ANQGSEA. The CDR3 loop is CSVAVTGSINEQFF. In DNA form, the CDR3 reads TGCAGCGTTGCGGTGACAGGGTCCATCAATGAGCAGTTCTTC.

This clone was seen only a few times. The V and J genes are TRBV6-1 and TRBJ2-7, with 15 bases matching TRBD2. V shed 4 bases and J 6 bases; nucleotides not matched to a gene: 4. Germline values: CDR1 MNHNS, CDR2 SASEGT. CDR3 length: 15 amino acids. CDR3 sequence (DNA): TGTGCCAGCAGTGGATGGACTAGCGGGAGGGGCGAGCAGTACTTC. This gives the protein CASSGWTSGRGEQYF.

The chain joins TRBV11-2 to TRBJ2-6; 8 nucleotides agree with TRBD1. This CDR3 region has 17 residues. Germline V CDR1 and CDR2: SGHAT, FQNNGV. Losses at the gene ends were 3 bases for V and 0 bases for J; bases not matched to a gene: 4. In DNA, the CDR3 is TGTGCCAGCAGCTTTGGGGACAGGTACTCTGGGGCCAACGTCCTGACTTTC. It is translated as CASSFGDRYSGANVLTF.

This chain uses TRBV5-1 with TRBJ1-1; D unresolved. V shed 2 bases and J shed 0 bases, with 8 bases lying between them. CDR3 length: 14 residues. Germline loops: CDR1 SGHRS, CDR2 YFSETQ. The CDR3 bases are TGCGCCAGCAGCTTCGGAGACCTGAACACTGAAGCTTTCTTT. This codes for CASSFGDLNTEAFF.

The J gene is TRBJ1-1, the V gene TRBV9, with D unclear. Trimming shortened V by 4 bases and J by 1 base, and 8 bases separated the two germline ends. The germline gives CDR1 SGDLS, CDR2 YYNGEE. The CDR3 loop spans 13 amino acids. CDR3 residues: CASSRGPNTEAFF. Written as DNA, the CDR3 is TGTGCCAGCAGCCGCGGCCCGAACACTGAAGCTTTCTTT.

This chain connects TRBV4-1 to TRBJ2-5, with D perhaps matching TRBD2 (6 bases). The DNA end favors TRBJ2-7, so the J call may be wrong. The germline CDR1 and CDR2 sequences are MGHRA and YSYEKL. This CDR3 is 20 amino acids long. The CDR3 spells CASSPYLTVKVREGTYEQYF. CDR3 nucleotides: TGCGCCAGCAGCCCCTACCTGACTGTTAAAGTGCGGGAAGGGACCTACGAGCAGTACTTC.

This clone occurred once. The chain couples TRBV27 to TRBJ2-2, with 14 bases that match TRBD2. Unmatched junction bases numbered 6, after V lost 3 bases and J lost 6 bases. The CDR3 sequence is 17 residues long. Per germline, CDR1 MNHEY and CDR2 SMNVEV (reference sequence). DNA of the CDR3: TGTGCCAGCAGTTTCCCGACTAGCGGGAGGGCCTCCGGGGAGCTGTTTTTT. It codes for CASSFPTSGRASGELFF.

The chain carries TRBV6-5 and TRBJ2-7; 9 bases map to TRBD1. J gave up 6 bases and V 6 bases, and 9 bases lay outside the gene matches. This CDR3 has 14 residues. Germline CDR1 reads MNHEY; CDR2 reads SVGAGI. CDR3 protein: CASSRVGQGREQYF. The CDR3 DNA follows: TGTGCCAGCAGCCGAGTCGGACAGGGGCGCGAGCAGTACTTC.

In its sample, this clone was seen once. The chain has TRBV6-5 and TRBJ2-1; D ambiguous. In germline, CDR1 is MNHEY, CDR2 SVGAGI. V was shortened by 5 bases and J by 5 bases, with 16 bases between the two germline ends. The CDR3 runs 15 residues. The CDR3 sequence is CASSKNSRSNNEQFF. The CDR3 region has the DNA TGTGCCAGCAGTAAAAACAGCCGGTCAAACAATGAGCAGTTCTTC.

The V call is TRBV11-2, the J call TRBJ2-5; the match to TRBD2 covers 11 bases. The CDR3 is 15 amino acids. The junction had 6 bases not matched to a gene; V was cut back by 4 bases and J by 5 bases. Germline CDR1 is SGHAT and CDR2 is FQNNGV. The CDR3 region has the DNA TGTGCCAGCAGCTACCCTAGCGGGGGGTGGGAGACCCAGTACTTC. It translates to CASSYPSGGWETQYF.

The chain combines TRBV27 with TRBJ2-7, with 8 bases fitting TRBD1. The CDR3 totals 15 residues. V lost 2 bases to trimming and J lost 3 bases; unmatched junction nucleotides: 6. Germline V lookup: CDR1 MNHEY, CDR2 SMNVEV (reference sequence). In DNA form, the CDR3 reads TGTGCCAGCAGTTTACAAGGACAGGGCGGCTACGAGCAGTACTTC. It codes for CASSLQGQGGYEQYF.

The J gene is TRBJ2-7, the V gene TRBV7-9; maybe TRBD1 (6 bases). Trimming removed 2 bases from V and 2 bases from J, with 13 bases in between. This CDR3 has 15 amino acids. Germline V gene sequence: CDR1 SEHNR, CDR2 FQNEAQ (reference sequence). The CDR3 DNA follows: TGTGCCAGCAGCTTACAGGGGATATCGACCTACGAGCAGTACTTC. Translation: CASSLQGISTYEQYF.

The rearrangement joins TRBV30 to TRBJ2-5, with a tentative D call TRBD2 (5 bases). Deletions cut 6 bases from V and 4 bases from J, with 15 bases between. There are 13 residues in the CDR3. CDR1 and CDR2 (germline): GTSNPN, SVGIG (reference sequence). CDR3 sequence reads: CACISSRGETQYF. CDR3 coding DNA: TGTGCCTGTATCTCCTCCCGGGGAGAGACCCAGTACTTC.

This clone appeared a few times. The V gene is TRBV5-1, the J gene TRBJ1-2; D might be TRBD1 (5 bases). Between the trimmed V and J ends, which lost 4 bases and 4 bases, there was a span of 17 bases. This CDR3 has 15 residues. Germline V gene lookup returns CDR1 SGHRS and CDR2 YFSETQ. DNA of the CDR3: TGCGCCAGCAGCCCGGACGGAGGGACGGTCTATGGCTACACCTTC. Amino acid sequence: CASSPDGGTVYGYTF.

The chain combines TRBV4-2 with TRBJ1-5, with 9 bases identical to TRBD1. Germline V gene data show CDR1 as LGHNA and CDR2 as YNFKEQ. The V segment lost 4 bases and the J segment 3 bases; nucleotides outside the gene matches: 10. There are 17 residues in the CDR3. The CDR3 region is CASSPRPQGALNQPQHF. The CDR3 region has the DNA TGTGCCAGCAGCCCAAGACCACAGGGGGCTCTCAATCAGCCCCAGCATTTT.